These 23 T cell receptor beta chains originate from one sample sequenced in a study of blood T cell repertoires in COVID-19. Produced via immunoSEQ multiplex PCR; TCRdb's table is partial and in-frame only. The profile shows some 170,000 clones, approximately 80% of them singletons. The sample taken for sequencing was PBMCs or T cells enriched from blood (not recorded which). All receptors come from a man between 45 and 60 years old who had recovered from COVID-19.

This sequence joins TRBV30 and TRBJ2-7; the match to TRBD1 covers 12 bases. The germline V gene encodes CDR1 GTSNPN and CDR2 SVGIG (reference sequence). The junction had 5 bases not matched to a gene; V was cut back by 3 bases and J by 5 bases. The CDR3 extends over 14 amino acids. The CDR3 nucleotides are TGTGCCTGGAGCGAGGGACAGGGGGCCGACGAGCAGTACTTC. Residues: CAWSEGQGADEQYF.

The rearrangement uses TRBV5-1 and TRBJ1-6; 8 bases align to TRBD1. CDR3 length: 16 amino acids. Germline assignment: CDR1 SGHRS and CDR2 YFSETQ. V trimming: 0 bases; J trimming: 10 bases; junction bases outside the gene matches: 9. DNA of the CDR3: TGCGCCAGCAGCTTGGCCGGGGGCAGGGGGCAATCACCCCTCCACTTT. Protein: CASSLAGGRGQSPLHF.

This clone came up a few times. This rearrangement joins TRBV5-8 to TRBJ2-7; maybe TRBD1 (6 bases). The germline gives CDR1 SGHTS, CDR2 YDEGEE. Trimming cost V 1 base and J 0 bases, with 17 bases left between them. The CDR3 is made up of 17 amino acids. The CDR3 loop reads CASSLSGGLRFSYEQYF. The CDR3 nucleotides are TGTGCCAGCAGCTTGTCTGGGGGCCTTAGATTCTCCTACGAGCAGTACTTC.

The rearrangement uses TRBV9 and TRBJ1-3, with D possibly being TRBD1 (5 bases). The V gene lost 0 bases and the J gene lost 2 bases, with 9 bases spanning the gap. In germline, CDR1 is SGDLS, CDR2 YYNGEE. There are 15 residues in the CDR3. The DNA of the CDR3 is TGTGCCAGCAGCGTAGGGGGGGTTACTGGAAACACCATATATTTT. This encodes CASSVGGVTGNTIYF. Together with reference TRBV9 and TRBJ1-3, the CDR3 gives the full variable domain: DSGVTQTPKHLITATGQRVTLRCSPRSGDLSVYWYQQSLDQGLQFLIQYYNGEERAKGNILERFSAQQFPDLHSELNLSSLELGDSALYFCASSVGGVTGNTIYFGEGSWLTVV.

V gene TRBV7-6 combines with J gene TRBJ2-1; 8 nucleotides line up with TRBD1. From germline, CDR1 is SGHVS and CDR2 FNYEAQ. With V trimmed by 3 bases and J by 5 bases, 6 bases remained unmatched. The CDR3 contains 15 residues. The CDR3 region has the DNA TGTGCCAGCAGCTTGGGCAGGGGGCTTAACAATGAGCAGTTCTTC. Translating it yields CASSLGRGLNNEQFF.

The V and J genes are TRBV5-6 and TRBJ2-5; 7 bases map to TRBD2. Germline trimming cut 0 bases from V and 1 base from J; bases unmatched to any gene: 0. This CDR3 region has 14 residues. In germline, CDR1 is SGHDT, CDR2 YYEEEE. CDR3 protein: CASSLAGGQETQYF. The CDR3 nucleotides read TGTGCCAGCAGCTTGGCGGGGGGCCAAGAGACCCAGTACTTC.

The gene calls are TRBV5-4 and TRBJ2-7, with D perhaps TRBD1 (6 bases). V lost 2 bases and J lost 0, with 15 bases in between. Germline values: CDR1 SGHNT, CDR2 YYREEE (reference sequence). The CDR3 contains 16 residues. CDR3 amino acids: CASSFSSGRGSYEQYF. CDR3 coding DNA: TGTGCCAGCAGCTTTAGTTCGGGCAGGGGCTCCTACGAGCAGTACTTC.

This clone was counted a single time. The rearrangement links TRBV19 to TRBJ1-1; D not certain. V lost 3 bases to trimming and J lost 3 bases, with 8 bases between them. CDR1 is LNHDA and CDR2 is SQIVND in the germline V gene (reference sequence). This CDR3 has 13 amino acids. CDR3 nucleotides: TGTGCCAGTAGTATTAGTAAGTACACTGAAGCTTTCTTT. Residues: CASSISKYTEAFF.

The rearrangement uses TRBV10-2 and TRBJ2-1; TRBD1 matches at 10 bases. V was clipped by 7 bases and J by 9 bases; unmatched bases: 15. The CDR3 covers 16 residues. Per the germline V gene, CDR1 is WSHSY and CDR2 is SAAADI. Here the CDR3 reads CASTPAGRQGAGEQFF. CDR3 DNA: TGCGCCAGCACACCCGCCGGCAGACAGGGGGCTGGTGAGCAGTTCTTC.

The chain has TRBV6-5 and TRBJ2-1; TRBD2 is a possible D gene (5 bases). Germline-derived CDR1 and CDR2 are MNHEY and SVGAGI. The CDR3 has 13 residues. V lost 2 bases and J lost 7, with 9 bases in between. This CDR3 is CASSYKLVNEQFF. The CDR3 DNA is TGTGCCAGCAGTTACAAACTAGTAAATGAGCAGTTCTTC.

The chain uses TRBV28 and TRBJ2-3; weak D call: TRBD2 (6 bases). Germline assignment: CDR1 MDHEN and CDR2 SYDVKM. V lost 8 bases to trimming and J lost 0 bases, with 24 bases between them. The CDR3 consists of 18 residues. CDR3 sequence: CASWVGGRGYSSTDTQYF. DNA for the CDR3: TGTGCCAGCTGGGTGGGGGGAAGGGGCTATTCGAGCACAGATACGCAGTATTTT.

The rearrangement uses TRBV5-1 and TRBJ1-1, with a weak D call TRBD1 (6 bases). V was shortened by 1 base and J by 0 bases, with 10 bases between the two germline ends. Germline loops: CDR1 SGHRS, CDR2 YFSETQ. The CDR3 is 15 residues long. CDR3 sequence (DNA): TGCGCCAGCAGCTTGCAGGGGCGGGTGAACACTGAAGCTTTCTTT. It codes for CASSLQGRVNTEAFF.

The J gene is TRBJ1-1, the V gene TRBV18, with D uncertain. CDR3 length equals 13 residues. V lost 2 bases to trimming and J lost 1 base, with 5 bases between them. Per the germline V gene, CDR1 is KGHSH and CDR2 is LQKENI. CDR3 bases: TGTGCCAGCTCACCAAATAGGAACACTGAAGCTTTCTTT. It is translated as CASSPNRNTEAFF. Together with reference TRBV18 and TRBJ1-1, the CDR3 gives the full variable domain: NAGVMQNPRHLVRRRGQEARLRCSPMKGHSHVYWYRQLPEEGLKFMVYLQKENIIDESGMPKERFSAEFPKEGPSILRIQQVVRGDSAAYFCASSPNRNTEAFFGQGTRLTVV.

This chain links TRBV10-3 with TRBJ1-6; D remains unclear. CDR1 and CDR2 from the germline V gene are ENHRY and SYGVKD. This CDR3 spans 13 amino acids. V was pared by 11 bases and J by 9 bases, with 17 bases between. The CDR3 nucleotides are TGTGCCGGGCGACAAGAGCTTGGTTCACCCCTCCACTTT. Encoded protein: CAGRQELGSPLHF.

The J gene is TRBJ2-2, the V gene TRBV19; D possibly corresponds to TRBD1 (6 bases). The CDR3 is 15 amino acids. The germline V gene encodes CDR1 LNHDA and CDR2 SQIVND (reference sequence). Trimming shortened V by 7 bases and J by 3 bases, and 15 bases separated the two germline ends. The CDR3 coding sequence is TGTGCCAGTATGAGGGGGATTGTCGACACCGGGGAGCTGTTTTTT. Its translation is CASMRGIVDTGELFF.

This sequence joins TRBV19 and TRBJ2-2; TRBD1 agrees at 10 bases. There are 16 residues in the CDR3. V shed 1 base, J shed 4 bases, and the junction held 3 bases outside the gene matches. Germline V gene data show CDR1 as LNHDA and CDR2 as SQIVND (reference sequence). Here the CDR3 reads CASSIVGTGATGELFF. In DNA form, the CDR3 reads TGTGCCAGTAGTATAGTGGGGACAGGGGCCACCGGGGAGCTGTTTTTT.

CDR3 residues: CAWRPLINGNTIYF. The CDR3 DNA follows: TGTGCCTGGAGGCCACTAATCAATGGAAACACCATATATTTT. The chain joins TRBV30 to TRBJ1-3; no definite D call. Trimming took off 3 bases at V and 3 bases at J, with 12 bases between the two ends. The germline CDR1 and CDR2 sequences are GTSNPN and SVGIG (reference sequence). The CDR3 extends over 14 amino acids. The full variable domain, in which reference TRBV30 and TRBJ1-3 provide the parts outside the CDR3, is SQTIHQWPATLVQPVGSPLSLECTVEGTSNPNLYWYRQAAGRGLQLLFYSVGIGQISSEVPQNLSASRPQDRQFILSSKKLLLSDSGFYLCAWRPLINGNTIYFGEGSWLTVV.

The chain has TRBV4-1 and TRBJ1-2; D not resolved. The CDR3 consists of 17 residues. CDR1 is MGHRA and CDR2 is YSYEKL in the germline V gene. V gave up 0 bases and J gave up 4 bases, with 18 bases separating them. CDR3 sequence (DNA): TGCGCCAGCAGCCAAGATGAATTGGGAGGGAACGGCTATGGCTACACCTTC. It translates to CASSQDELGGNGYGYTF.

This clone was picked up one time. The gene calls are TRBV27 and TRBJ1-6; 10 nucleotides line up with TRBD1. The V gene end was trimmed by 7 bases and the J gene end by 8 bases; junction bases not matched to a gene: 8. This CDR3 contains 15 residues. Germline V gene lookup returns CDR1 MNHEY and CDR2 SMNVEV (reference sequence). This CDR3 is CASTLWGTGDSPLHF. CDR3 DNA sequence: TGTGCCAGCACCCTATGGGGGACAGGGGATTCACCCCTCCACTTT.

V and J are TRBV7-2 and TRBJ2-7; the match to TRBD2 covers 13 bases. The CDR3 extends over 14 amino acids. CDR1 and CDR2 from the germline V gene are SGHTA and FQGNSA. After removal of 10 bases from V and 6 bases from J, the junction contained 9 bases not matched to a gene. CDR3: CAIGTSGGAPEQYF. The CDR3 DNA reads as TGTGCCATCGGTACTAGCGGGGGGGCCCCCGAGCAGTACTTC.

The chain joins TRBV28 to TRBJ2-2; the D gene is possibly TRBD2 (6 bases). Trimming stripped 7 bases from V and 0 bases from J, with 18 bases between. Germline values: CDR1 MDHEN, CDR2 SYDVKM. The CDR3 length is 17 residues. This CDR3 reads CASIYSLGGTNTGELFF. CDR3 nucleotide sequence: TGTGCCAGCATCTACTCGCTGGGGGGTACGAACACCGGGGAGCTGTTTTTT.

This chain connects TRBV10-2 to TRBJ2-5; D possibly corresponds to TRBD1 (5 bases). Trimming removed 8 bases at V and 1 base at J, with 11 bases between. The CDR3 totals 13 residues. Germline assignment: CDR1 WSHSY and CDR2 SAAADI. The CDR3 DNA is TGCGCCAGCGGCCGACAGACCCAAGAGACCCAGTACTTC. Encoded protein: CASGRQTQETQYF.

The chain is built from TRBV18 and TRBJ2-5, with 8 bases fitting TRBD2. The CDR3 contains 13 residues. CDR1 and CDR2 from the germline V gene are KGHSH and LQKENI. With 4 bases clipped from V and 5 bases from J, the junction kept 3 bases outside the gene matches. As DNA, the CDR3 is TGTGCCAGCTCACTCGGACTAGCCGAGACCCAGTACTTC. The encoded protein is CASSLGLAETQYF.